This T cell receptor beta chain comes out of a study of cytomegalovirus exposure and HLA in healthy donors. Points from the study as a whole: Most subjects had HLA-A and HLA-B alleles reportedly predicted accurately by TCR beta sequences.

Worth noting for this clone: Its antigen is as yet unknown.

13 Jbeta primers and 60 Vbeta primers were used for the PCR. Sequencing used immunoSEQ multiplex PCR; TCRdb keeps in-frame clones, though not all of them. The sample yields fewer than 150,000 clones, about 74% seen once. There are 17 residues in the CDR3. CDR1 and CDR2 (germline): MRHNA, SNTAGT. Trimming left V 7 bases short and J 3 bases short, with 25 bases between. The rearrangement joins TRBV6-4 to TRBJ2-7; a possible D gene is TRBD2 (7 bases). The material sequenced was PBMCs. The source is a woman in her thirties or forties in good health and CMV-seropositive. The CDR3 sequence is CASTISGEGQPFYEQYF. CDR3 coding DNA: TGTGCCAGCACCATCTCGGGGGAGGGACAACCGTTCTACGAGCAGTACTTC.